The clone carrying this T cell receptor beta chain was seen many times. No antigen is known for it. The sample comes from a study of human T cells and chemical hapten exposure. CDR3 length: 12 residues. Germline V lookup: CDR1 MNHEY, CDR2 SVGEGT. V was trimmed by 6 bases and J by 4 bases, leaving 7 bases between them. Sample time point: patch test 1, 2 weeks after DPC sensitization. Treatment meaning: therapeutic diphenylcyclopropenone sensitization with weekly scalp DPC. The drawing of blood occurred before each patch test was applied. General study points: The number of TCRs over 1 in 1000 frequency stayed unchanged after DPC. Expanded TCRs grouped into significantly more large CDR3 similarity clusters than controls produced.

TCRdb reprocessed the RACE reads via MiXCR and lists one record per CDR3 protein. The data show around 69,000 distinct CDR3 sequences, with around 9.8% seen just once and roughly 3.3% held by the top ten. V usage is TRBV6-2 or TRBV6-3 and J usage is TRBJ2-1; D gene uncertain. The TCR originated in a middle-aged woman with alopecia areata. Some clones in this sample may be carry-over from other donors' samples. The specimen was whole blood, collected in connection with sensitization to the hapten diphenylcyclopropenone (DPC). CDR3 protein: CASRDLYNEQFF. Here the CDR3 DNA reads TGTGCCAGCAGGGACCTTTACAATGAGCAGTTCTTC.